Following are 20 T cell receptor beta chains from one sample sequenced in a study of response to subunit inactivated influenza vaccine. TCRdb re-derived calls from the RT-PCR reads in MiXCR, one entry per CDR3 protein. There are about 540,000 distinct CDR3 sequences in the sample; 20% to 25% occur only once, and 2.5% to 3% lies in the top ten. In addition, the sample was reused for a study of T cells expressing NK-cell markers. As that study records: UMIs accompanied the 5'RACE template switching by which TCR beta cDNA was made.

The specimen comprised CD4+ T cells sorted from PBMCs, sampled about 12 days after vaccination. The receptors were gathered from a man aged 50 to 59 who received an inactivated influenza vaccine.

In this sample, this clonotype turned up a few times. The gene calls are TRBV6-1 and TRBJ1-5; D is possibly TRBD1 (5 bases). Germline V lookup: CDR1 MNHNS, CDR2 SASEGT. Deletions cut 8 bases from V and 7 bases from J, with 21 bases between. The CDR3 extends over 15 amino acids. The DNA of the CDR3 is TGTGCCAGCGTCGGGGCCCCTATCCGGTCCCAGCCCCAGCATTTT. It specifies CASVGAPIRSQPQHF.

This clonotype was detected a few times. CDR3 loop: CASSLGGVPGANVLTF. CDR3 bases: TGCGCCAGCAGCTTGGGTGGGGTCCCCGGGGCCAACGTCCTGACTTTC. The V gene is TRBV5-1, the J gene TRBJ2-6, with unresolved D. The CDR3 consists of 16 residues. V lost 0 bases and J lost 4, with 11 bases in between. CDR1 is SGHRS, CDR2 YFSETQ, per germline.

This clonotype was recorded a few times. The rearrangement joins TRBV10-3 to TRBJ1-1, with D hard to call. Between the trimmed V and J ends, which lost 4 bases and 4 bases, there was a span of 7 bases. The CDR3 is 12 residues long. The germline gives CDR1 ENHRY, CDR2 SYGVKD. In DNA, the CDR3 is TGTGCCATCAGTGCGGATTCCACTGAAGCTTTCTTT. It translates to CAISADSTEAFF.

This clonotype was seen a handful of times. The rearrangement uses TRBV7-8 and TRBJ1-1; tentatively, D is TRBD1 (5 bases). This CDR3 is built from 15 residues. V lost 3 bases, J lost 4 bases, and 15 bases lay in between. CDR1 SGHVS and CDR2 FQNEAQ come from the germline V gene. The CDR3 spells CASSFQPGETTEAFF. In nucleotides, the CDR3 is TGTGCCAGCAGCTTTCAGCCGGGGGAGACCACTGAAGCTTTCTTT.

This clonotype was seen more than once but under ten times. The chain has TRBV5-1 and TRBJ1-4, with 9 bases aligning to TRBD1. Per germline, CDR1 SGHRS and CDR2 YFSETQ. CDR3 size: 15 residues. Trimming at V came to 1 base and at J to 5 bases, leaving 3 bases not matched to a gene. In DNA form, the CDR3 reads TGCGCCAGCAGCTTGCGGGGGACAGGGAATGAAAAACTGTTTTTT. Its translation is CASSLRGTGNEKLFF.

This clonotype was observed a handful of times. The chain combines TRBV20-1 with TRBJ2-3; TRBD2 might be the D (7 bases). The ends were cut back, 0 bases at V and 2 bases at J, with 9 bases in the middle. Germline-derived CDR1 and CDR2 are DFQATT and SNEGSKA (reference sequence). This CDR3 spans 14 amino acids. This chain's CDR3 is CSARDGGLTDTQYF. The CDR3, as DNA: TGCAGTGCTAGAGACGGGGGGCTCACAGATACGCAGTATTTT.

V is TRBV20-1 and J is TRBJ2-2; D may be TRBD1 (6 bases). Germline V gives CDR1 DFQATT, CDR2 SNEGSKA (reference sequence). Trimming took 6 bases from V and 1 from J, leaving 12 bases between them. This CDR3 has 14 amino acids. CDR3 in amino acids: CSATGTLNTGELFF. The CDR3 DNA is TGCAGTGCAACCGGGACACTGAACACCGGGGAGCTGTTTTTT.

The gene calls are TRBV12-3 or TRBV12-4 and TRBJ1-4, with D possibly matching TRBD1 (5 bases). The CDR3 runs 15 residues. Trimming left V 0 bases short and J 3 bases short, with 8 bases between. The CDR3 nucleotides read TGTGCCAGCAGTTTAGCGGGGGGTTCTAATGAAAAACTGTTTTTT. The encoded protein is CASSLAGGSNEKLFF.

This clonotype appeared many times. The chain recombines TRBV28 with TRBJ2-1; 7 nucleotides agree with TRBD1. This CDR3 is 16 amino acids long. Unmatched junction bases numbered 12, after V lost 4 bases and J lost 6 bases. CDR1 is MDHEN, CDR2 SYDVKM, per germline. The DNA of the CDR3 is TGTGCCAGCAGTTCGAAGTGGGGACAGTTGAGCAATGAGCAGTTCTTC. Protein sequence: CASSSKWGQLSNEQFF.

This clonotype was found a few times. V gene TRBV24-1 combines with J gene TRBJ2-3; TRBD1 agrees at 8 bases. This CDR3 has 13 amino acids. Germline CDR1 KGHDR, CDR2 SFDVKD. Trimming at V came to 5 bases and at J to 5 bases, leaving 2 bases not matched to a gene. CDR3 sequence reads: CATSAGGLDTQYF. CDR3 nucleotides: TGTGCCACCAGTGCAGGGGGCCTAGATACGCAGTATTTT.

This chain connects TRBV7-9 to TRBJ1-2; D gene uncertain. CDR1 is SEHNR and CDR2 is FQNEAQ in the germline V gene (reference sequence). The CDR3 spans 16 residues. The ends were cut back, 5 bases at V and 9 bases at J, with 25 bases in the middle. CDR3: CASSIGGSKFGVSYTF. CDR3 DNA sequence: TGTGCCAGCAGCATCGGAGGGAGCAAATTTGGTGTGAGCTACACCTTC.

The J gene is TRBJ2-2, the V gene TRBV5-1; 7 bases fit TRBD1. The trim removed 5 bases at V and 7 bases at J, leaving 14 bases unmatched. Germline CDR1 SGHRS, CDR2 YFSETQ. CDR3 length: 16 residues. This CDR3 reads CASRTGPGQPHGELFF. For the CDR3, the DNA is TGCGCCAGCAGGACTGGACCGGGACAGCCCCACGGGGAGCTGTTTTTT.

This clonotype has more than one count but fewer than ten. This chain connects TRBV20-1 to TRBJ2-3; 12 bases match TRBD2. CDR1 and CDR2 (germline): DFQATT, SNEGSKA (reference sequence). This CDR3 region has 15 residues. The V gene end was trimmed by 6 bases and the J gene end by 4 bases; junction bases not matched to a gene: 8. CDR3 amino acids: CSAYRLAGAPDTQYF. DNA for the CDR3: TGCAGTGCCTATCGACTAGCGGGAGCCCCAGATACGCAGTATTTT.

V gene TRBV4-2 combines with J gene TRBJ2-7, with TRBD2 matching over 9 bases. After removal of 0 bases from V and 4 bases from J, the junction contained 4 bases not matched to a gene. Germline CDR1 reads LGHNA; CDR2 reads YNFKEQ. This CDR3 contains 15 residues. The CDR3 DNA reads TGTGCCAGCAGCCAAGATCTAGCGGGACAGTACGAGCAGTACTTC. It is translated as CASSQDLAGQYEQYF.

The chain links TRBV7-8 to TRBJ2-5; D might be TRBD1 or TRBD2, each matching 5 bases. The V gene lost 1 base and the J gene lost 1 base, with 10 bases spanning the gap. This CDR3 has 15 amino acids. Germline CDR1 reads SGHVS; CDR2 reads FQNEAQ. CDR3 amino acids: CASSLVGGLQETQYF. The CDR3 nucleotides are TGTGCCAGCAGCTTAGTTGGGGGTCTCCAAGAGACCCAGTACTTC.

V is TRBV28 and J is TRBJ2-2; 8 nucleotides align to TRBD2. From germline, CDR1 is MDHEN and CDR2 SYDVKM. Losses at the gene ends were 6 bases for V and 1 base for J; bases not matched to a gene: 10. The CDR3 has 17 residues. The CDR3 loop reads CASRPPLGLENTGELFF. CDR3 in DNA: TGTGCCAGCAGGCCCCCCTTGGGACTAGAGAACACCGGGGAGCTGTTTTTT.

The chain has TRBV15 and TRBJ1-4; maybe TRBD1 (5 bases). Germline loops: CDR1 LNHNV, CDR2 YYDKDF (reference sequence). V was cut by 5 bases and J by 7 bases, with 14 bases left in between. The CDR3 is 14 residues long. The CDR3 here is CATSAKAGGEKLFF. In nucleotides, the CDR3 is TGTGCCACCAGCGCAAAAGCCGGGGGTGAAAAACTGTTTTTT.

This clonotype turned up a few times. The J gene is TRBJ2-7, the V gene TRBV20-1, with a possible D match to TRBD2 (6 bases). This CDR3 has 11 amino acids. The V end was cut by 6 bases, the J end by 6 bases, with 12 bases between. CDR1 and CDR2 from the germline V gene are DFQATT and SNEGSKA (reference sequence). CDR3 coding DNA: TGCAGTGCCAAATGGGGAGGCGAGCAGTACTTC. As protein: CSAKWGGEQYF.

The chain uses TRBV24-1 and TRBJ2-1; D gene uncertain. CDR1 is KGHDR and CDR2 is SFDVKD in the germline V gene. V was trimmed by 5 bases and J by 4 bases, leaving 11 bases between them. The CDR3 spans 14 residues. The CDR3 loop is CATSAPPEYNEQFF. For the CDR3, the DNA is TGTGCCACCAGTGCCCCTCCCGAATACAATGAGCAGTTCTTC.

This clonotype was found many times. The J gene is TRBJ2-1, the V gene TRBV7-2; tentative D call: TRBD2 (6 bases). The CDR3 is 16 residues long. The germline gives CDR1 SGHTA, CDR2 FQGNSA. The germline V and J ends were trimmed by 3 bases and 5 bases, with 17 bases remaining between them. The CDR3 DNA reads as TGTGCCAGCAGCTTGCTGGCGGGAATGACACACAATGAGCAGTTCTTC. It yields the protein CASSLLAGMTHNEQFF.